A single T cell receptor (beta chain) is shown here with its context. What it binds is unknown. The method was immunoSEQ multiplex PCR; TCRdb's version includes in-frame clones alone and lacks a portion of them. The repertoire holds around 100,000 clones, roughly 90% seen once, with about 3.3% in the top ten. This specimen belongs to a study of CD4+ T cells in melanoma. CDR1 SGDLS and CDR2 YYNGEE come from the germline V gene. The CDR3 extends over 14 amino acids. Trimming removed 4 bases from V and 6 bases from J; junction bases left unmatched: 7. The study's findings and limits: A reported correlation linked neoantigen-specific CD4+ T cells to CD8+, macrophage and B cell function. Diverse differentiation states were reported for melanoma neoantigen-specific CD4+ T cells.

Sequencing was performed on peripheral blood. V and J are TRBV9 and TRBJ2-4, with TRBD2 identical over 7 bases. This clonotype was obtained from a human donor with melanoma. The CDR3 reads CASSSSSGRNIQYF. Written as DNA, the CDR3 is TGTGCCAGCAGCTCTTCTAGCGGAAGAAACATTCAGTACTTC.